The 8 T cell receptor beta chains below all came from one sample that was sequenced in a study of CD8 T cells in ankylosing spondylitis. TCRdb re-called the 5' RACE reads through MiXCR, storing one row per CDR3 protein. This sample has a few hundred thousand distinct CDR3 sequences, with approximately 10% found just once. Sequencing was carried out using blood, either unsorted or a sorted T cell fraction (not recorded which). The receptors were gathered from a male donor with ankylosing spondylitis or in good health (not recorded which).

This clonotype was picked up many times. This sequence joins TRBV5-8 and TRBJ1-2; D is uncertain. V lost 2 bases to trimming and J lost 10 bases, with 18 bases between them. Germline CDR1 reads SGHTS; CDR2 reads YDEGEE. The CDR3 is 14 amino acids. CDR3 DNA sequence: TGTGCCAGCAGCTTAGGGCAGAAGGGCTTTGACTACACCTTC. This gives the protein CASSLGQKGFDYTF.

This clonotype was seen a handful of times. This rearrangement joins TRBV3-1 to TRBJ2-7; the D gene is possibly TRBD2 (7 bases). The CDR3 contains 15 residues. Trimming pared 6 bases from V and 5 bases from J, leaving 20 bases between. Germline lookup yields CDR1 LGHDT and CDR2 YNNKEL (reference sequence). The CDR3 region is CASRKSGGQDNEQYF. CDR3 bases: TGTGCCAGCAGGAAATCCGGGGGGCAGGATAACGAGCAGTACTTC.

This clonotype was detected many times. V usage is TRBV7-2 and J usage is TRBJ1-5, with 12 positions matching TRBD1. With V trimmed by 4 bases and J by 7 bases, 5 bases remained unmatched. The CDR3 has 15 residues. Germline V gives CDR1 SGHTA, CDR2 FQGNSA. The CDR3 here is CASSWGQGAGQPQHF. The CDR3 nucleotides are TGTGCCAGCAGCTGGGGACAGGGGGCTGGACAGCCCCAGCATTTT.

This CDR3 is CASGQALPDEKLFF. The CDR3 DNA follows: TGTGCCAGCGGACAGGCTCTACCCGATGAAAAACTGTTTTTT. V and J are TRBV28 and TRBJ1-4, with TRBD1 matching over 7 bases. Germline CDR1 reads MDHEN; CDR2 reads SYDVKM. CDR3 length equals 14 residues. Losses at the gene ends were 8 bases for V and 6 bases for J; bases not matched to a gene: 9.

This clonotype appeared a few times. V is TRBV5-1 and J is TRBJ1-1, with TRBD1 matching 7 bases. The germline gives CDR1 SGHRS, CDR2 YFSETQ. The CDR3 is 14 residues long. V gave up 0 bases and J gave up 9 bases; unmatched junction bases: 8. CDR3 sequence (DNA): TGCGCCAGCAGCTTGGAAACAGGGGTCCAAAAAGCTTTCTTT. The encoded protein is CASSLETGVQKAFF.

This clonotype was counted at least ten times. The chain recombines TRBV5-8 with TRBJ2-5; the D is unclear. The V and J ends lost 1 base and 2 bases respectively, with 9 bases between them. Per germline, CDR1 SGHTS and CDR2 YDEGEE. There are 14 residues in the CDR3. CDR3 nucleotide sequence: TGTGCCAGCAGCTTGTTTACAACACAAGAGACCCAGTACTTC. Residues: CASSLFTTQETQYF.

In its sample, this clonotype was seen many times. V and J are TRBV25-1 and TRBJ2-7; D ambiguous. Trimming removed 6 bases at V and 5 bases at J, with 8 bases between. CDR3 size: 11 residues. Germline V gene lookup returns CDR1 MGHDK and CDR2 SYGVNS. CDR3 bases: TGTGCCAGCAGCGCAAATCACGAGCAGTACTTC. It codes for CASSANHEQYF.

This chain links TRBV5-1 with TRBJ1-1; no clear D gene. The germline V gene encodes CDR1 SGHRS and CDR2 YFSETQ. The CDR3 consists of 12 residues. V was clipped by 7 bases and J by 0 bases, with 7 bases between them. CDR3 nucleotide sequence: TGCGCCAGCGGACCCATGAACACTGAAGCTTTCTTT. Its translation is CASGPMNTEAFF. The entire variable domain, with the rest obtained from reference TRBV5-1 and TRBJ1-1, is as follows: KAGVTQTPRYLIKTRGQQVTLSCSPISGHRSVSWYQQTPGQGLQFLFEYFSETQRNKGNFPGRFSGRQFSNSRSEMNVSTLELGDSALYLCASGPMNTEAFFGQGTRLTVV.